This T cell receptor beta chain was captured by sequencing in a study of T cells after yellow fever vaccination. Study-wide background: Any fraction with a low cell number was prepared using SMART-Seq v4 Ultra Low Input.

Overall study findings and caveats: The secondary response was weaker but peaked faster, day 5 versus 15. The booster saw the reappearance of most primary-vaccination clones (around 96% CD4, 88% CD8).

Trimming cost V 3 bases and J 5 bases; bases outside gene matches: 6. This CDR3 has 14 amino acids. Germline assignment: CDR1 SGHRS and CDR2 YFSETQ. This clonotype has at least ten counts. No antigen is known for it. It was through 5'RACE template switching that TCR cDNA was made, with a universal primer site and UMIs added. MiXCR, applied by TCRdb to the 5' RACE reads, yields one record per CDR3 protein. The sample contains some 350,000 distinct CDR3 sequences, roughly 4.3% of which appear only once. This clonotype originated in a man younger than 35 who received the YFV17D yellow fever vaccine. This specimen was PBMCs, taken 5 days after the yellow fever booster vaccination. The V gene is TRBV5-1, the J gene TRBJ1-1, with TRBD1 matching 8 bases. This CDR3 is CASSSWTGRTEAFF. CDR3 nucleotide sequence: TGCGCCAGCAGCTCATGGACAGGGCGGACTGAAGCTTTCTTT.